These T cell receptor beta chains were read from a single sample in a study of blood T cell repertoires in COVID-19. Sequencing was performed with immunoSEQ multiplex PCR; in TCRdb, only in-frame clones are kept and a portion is missing. Among almost 80,000 clones listed, approximately 78% were seen once. Input material: peripheral blood. The receptors here all came from a woman in her 70s with acute or convalescent COVID-19. CDR3s include the opening cysteine and the closing phenylalanine or tryptophan. D genes are given only for firm matches. Only some rows state a clone size, as once, few, many or a class for expanded clones.

d_call: .
v_call: TRBV5-4
j_call: TRBJ2-7
clone_size: few
cdr3_aa: CASSTDSSYEQYF
cdr3_nt: TGTGCCAGCAGCACGGACAGCTCCTACGAGCAGTACTTC

d_call: .
v_call: TRBV3-1/TRBV3-2
j_call: TRBJ2-3
clone_size: once
cdr3_aa: CASSQQQTDTQYF
cdr3_nt: TGTGCCAGCAGCCAACAACAGACAGATACGCAGTATTTT

d_call: .
v_call: TRBV3-1/TRBV3-2
j_call: TRBJ2-3
clone_size: .
cdr3_aa: CATTGDPLYDTQYF
cdr3_nt: TGTGCCACCACAGGAGACCCCTTATATGATACGCAGTATTTT

d_call: .
v_call: TRBV7-2
j_call: TRBJ1-3
clone_size: .
cdr3_aa: CASSFLEDTIYF
cdr3_nt: TGTGCCAGCAGCTTCCTCGAGGACACCATATATTTT

d_call: TRBD1
v_call: TRBV4-1
j_call: TRBJ2-7
clone_size: .
cdr3_aa: CASSQVGTGNEQYF
cdr3_nt: TGCGCCAGCAGCCAAGTAGGGACAGGGAACGAGCAGTACTTC

d_call: TRBD2
v_call: TRBV29-1
j_call: TRBJ2-7
clone_size: once
cdr3_aa: CSVSGLASIPYEQYF
cdr3_nt: TGCAGCGTTTCTGGACTAGCTTCTATTCCCTACGAGCAGTACTTC

d_call: .
v_call: TRBV6-1
j_call: TRBJ1-2
clone_size: .
cdr3_aa: CASSEDRTGNGYTF
cdr3_nt: TGTGCCAGCAGTGAAGACCGAACAGGAAATGGCTACACCTTC

d_call: .
v_call: TRBV19
j_call: TRBJ1-5
clone_size: .
cdr3_aa: CASSKHQEYQPQHF
cdr3_nt: TGTGCCAGTAGTAAACACCAGGAATATCAGCCCCAGCATTTT

d_call: .
v_call: TRBV3-1/TRBV3-2
j_call: TRBJ1-2
clone_size: few
cdr3_aa: CASSQDQGYYGYTF
cdr3_nt: TGTGCCAGCAGCCAAGATCAGGGATACTATGGCTACACCTTC

d_call: .
v_call: TRBV29-1
j_call: TRBJ1-1
clone_size: .
cdr3_aa: CSVRETENTEAFF
cdr3_nt: TGCAGCGTTAGAGAAACAGAGAACACTGAAGCTTTCTTT

d_call: .
v_call: TRBV19
j_call: TRBJ2-2
clone_size: .
cdr3_aa: CASSWEARSVGELFF
cdr3_nt: TGTGCCAGTAGTTGGGAGGCGCGAAGTGTCGGGGAGCTGTTTTTT

d_call: TRBD2
v_call: TRBV18
j_call: TRBJ2-1
clone_size: .
cdr3_aa: CASSPPRTSPGRDEQFF
cdr3_nt: TGTGCCAGCTCACCACCCCGGACTAGCCCAGGGAGGGATGAGCAGTTCTTC

d_call: .
v_call: TRBV18
j_call: TRBJ1-3
clone_size: .
cdr3_aa: CASSPPGEARNTIYF
cdr3_nt: TGTGCCAGCTCACCACCGGGGGAGGCTAGAAACACCATATATTTT

d_call: TRBD1
v_call: TRBV5-8
j_call: TRBJ2-1
clone_size: .
cdr3_aa: CASSRGQGRNEQFF
cdr3_nt: TGTGCCAGCAGTAGGGGACAGGGTCGAAATGAGCAGTTCTTC

d_call: .
v_call: TRBV18
j_call: TRBJ2-2
clone_size: .
cdr3_aa: CASSPLTRSGRTGELFF
cdr3_nt: TGTGCCAGCTCACCGTTAACCCGGAGCGGGCGGACCGGGGAGCTGTTTTTT

d_call: TRBD1
v_call: TRBV2
j_call: TRBJ1-1
clone_size: .
cdr3_aa: CASSDGTGLMNTEAFF
cdr3_nt: TGTGCCAGCAGTGATGGGACAGGTTTAATGAACACTGAAGCTTTCTTT

d_call: .
v_call: TRBV6-1
j_call: TRBJ2-7
clone_size: .
cdr3_aa: CASSEEASLEQYF
cdr3_nt: TGTGCCAGCAGTGAAGAGGCTAGCCTCGAGCAGTACTTC

d_call: TRBD2
v_call: TRBV5-1
j_call: TRBJ2-1
clone_size: .
cdr3_aa: CASSWKTSGSIITNYNEQFF
cdr3_nt: TGCGCCAGCAGCTGGAAGACTAGCGGGAGTATCATAACCAACTACAATGAGCAGTTCTTC

d_call: .
v_call: TRBV3-1/TRBV3-2
j_call: TRBJ1-3
clone_size: .
cdr3_aa: CASSQATGAGNTIYF
cdr3_nt: TGTGCCAGCAGCCAAGCGACGGGAGCAGGAAACACCATATATTTT

d_call: .
v_call: TRBV29-1
j_call: TRBJ2-2
clone_size: .
cdr3_aa: CSVELSSGNTGELFF
cdr3_nt: TGCAGCGTAGAACTTTCAAGCGGTAACACCGGGGAGCTGTTTTTT

d_call: .
v_call: TRBV5-6
j_call: TRBJ1-2
clone_size: once
cdr3_aa: CASSLAGTGSYGYTF
cdr3_nt: TGTGCCAGCAGCTTGGCGGGTACGGGGAGCTATGGCTACACCTTC

d_call: TRBD1
v_call: TRBV23-1
j_call: TRBJ2-7
clone_size: .
cdr3_aa: CASSQSKFGTGQNYEQYF
cdr3_nt: TGCGCCAGCAGTCAATCGAAATTCGGGACAGGTCAAAACTACGAGCAGTACTTC

d_call: .
v_call: TRBV15
j_call: TRBJ2-7
clone_size: .
cdr3_aa: CATKAGRADYEQYF
cdr3_nt: TGTGCCACCAAGGCCGGGCGGGCAGACTACGAGCAGTACTTC

d_call: .
v_call: TRBV7-8
j_call: TRBJ2-5
clone_size: .
cdr3_aa: CASSLAEWETQYF
cdr3_nt: TGTGCCAGCAGCTTAGCAGAGTGGGAGACCCAGTACTTC

d_call: TRBD2
v_call: TRBV24-1
j_call: TRBJ2-1
clone_size: .
cdr3_aa: CATSEGGLAASYNEQFF
cdr3_nt: TGTGCCACCAGTGAGGGGGGACTAGCGGCCTCCTACAATGAGCAGTTCTTC

d_call: .
v_call: TRBV27
j_call: TRBJ2-7
clone_size: .
cdr3_aa: CASSLAGDTYEQYF
cdr3_nt: TGTGCCAGCAGTTTAGCGGGTGATACCTACGAGCAGTACTTC

d_call: .
v_call: TRBV5-1
j_call: TRBJ2-6
clone_size: .
cdr3_aa: CASNLGPPSGANVLTF
cdr3_nt: TGCGCCAGCAACCTAGGCCCGCCCTCTGGGGCCAACGTCCTGACTTTC

d_call: .
v_call: TRBV7-2
j_call: TRBJ2-3
clone_size: .
cdr3_aa: CASSFSRQGDTQYF
cdr3_nt: TGTGCCAGCAGCTTCTCCCGCCAGGGAGATACGCAGTATTTT

d_call: TRBD2
v_call: TRBV5-6
j_call: TRBJ2-1
clone_size: .
cdr3_aa: CASSPTSGNFNEQFF
cdr3_nt: TGTGCCAGCAGTCCGACTAGCGGGAACTTCAATGAGCAGTTCTTC

d_call: .
v_call: TRBV5-4
j_call: TRBJ2-1
clone_size: .
cdr3_aa: CASRSRLGSYNEQFF
cdr3_nt: TGTGCCAGCAGGTCCCGACTAGGTTCCTACAATGAGCAGTTCTTC

d_call: TRBD2
v_call: TRBV7-2
j_call: TRBJ2-7
clone_size: .
cdr3_aa: CASSLEYSGNNEQYF
cdr3_nt: TGTGCCAGCAGCTTAGAGTATAGCGGGAATAACGAGCAGTACTTC

d_call: TRBD1
v_call: TRBV7-9
j_call: TRBJ1-2
clone_size: .
cdr3_aa: CASSARQGVNYGYTF
cdr3_nt: TGTGCCAGCAGCGCAAGACAGGGGGTGAACTATGGCTACACCTTC

d_call: .
v_call: TRBV13
j_call: TRBJ2-4
clone_size: .
cdr3_aa: CASSLVTGLAKNIQYF
cdr3_nt: TGTGCCAGCAGCTTAGTCACAGGGTTGGCCAAAAACATTCAGTACTTC

d_call: TRBD1
v_call: TRBV5-4
j_call: TRBJ1-6
clone_size: few
cdr3_aa: CASSFSDRDKSPLHF
cdr3_nt: TGTGCCAGCAGCTTCTCCGACAGGGACAAGTCACCCCTCCACTTT

d_call: .
v_call: TRBV11-2
j_call: TRBJ1-6
clone_size: .
cdr3_aa: CASSAGRNSPLHF
cdr3_nt: TGTGCCAGCAGCGCGGGGAGAAATTCACCCCTCCACTTT

d_call: TRBD1
v_call: TRBV3-1/TRBV3-2
j_call: TRBJ1-1
clone_size: .
cdr3_aa: CASSRQGPNTEAFF
cdr3_nt: TGTGCCAGCAGCCGACAGGGACCGAACACTGAAGCTTTCTTT

d_call: TRBD1
v_call: TRBV11-2
j_call: TRBJ1-5
clone_size: .
cdr3_aa: CASSQDRGSQPQHF
cdr3_nt: TGTGCCAGCAGCCAAGACAGGGGAAGTCAGCCCCAGCATTTT

d_call: TRBD2
v_call: TRBV9
j_call: TRBJ2-5
clone_size: once
cdr3_aa: CASSVGAGAAETQYF
cdr3_nt: TGTGCCAGCAGCGTAGGAGCGGGAGCTGCAGAGACCCAGTACTTC

d_call: .
v_call: TRBV7-3
j_call: TRBJ2-1
clone_size: once
cdr3_aa: CASRLNSYNEQFF
cdr3_nt: TGTGCCAGCAGACTTAACTCCTACAATGAGCAGTTCTTC

d_call: TRBD1
v_call: TRBV2
j_call: TRBJ2-7
clone_size: .
cdr3_aa: CASSGPGGNEQYF
cdr3_nt: TGTGCCAGCAGTGGCCCAGGGGGCAACGAGCAGTACTTC

d_call: TRBD2
v_call: TRBV4-1
j_call: TRBJ2-1
clone_size: .
cdr3_aa: CASSQDGRAAGVLNEQFF
cdr3_nt: TGCGCCAGCAGCCAAGATGGTAGGGCGGCGGGAGTCCTCAATGAGCAGTTCTTC

d_call: TRBD2
v_call: TRBV7-3
j_call: TRBJ2-1
clone_size: .
cdr3_aa: CASSSEIAGYNEQFF
cdr3_nt: TGTGCCAGCAGCTCCGAAATAGCGGGTTACAATGAGCAGTTCTTC

d_call: TRBD1
v_call: TRBV7-9
j_call: TRBJ2-1
clone_size: once
cdr3_aa: CASSWTGMSNEQFF
cdr3_nt: TGTGCCAGCAGCTGGACAGGGATGAGCAATGAGCAGTTCTTC

d_call: .
v_call: TRBV5-1
j_call: TRBJ1-6
clone_size: .
cdr3_aa: CASSLGDSGSPLHF
cdr3_nt: TGCGCCAGCAGCCTCGGGGATTCAGGTTCACCCCTCCACTTT

d_call: TRBD1
v_call: TRBV3-1/TRBV3-2
j_call: TRBJ1-4
clone_size: .
cdr3_aa: CASSHGTATNEKLFF
cdr3_nt: TGTGCCAGCAGCCACGGGACAGCAACTAATGAAAAACTGTTTTTT

d_call: .
v_call: TRBV9
j_call: TRBJ2-3
clone_size: few
cdr3_aa: CASSVYGGSTDTQYF
cdr3_nt: TGTGCCAGCAGCGTATACGGCGGAAGCACAGATACGCAGTATTTT

d_call: TRBD1
v_call: TRBV6-5
j_call: TRBJ2-7
clone_size: .
cdr3_aa: CASSRTGLSSYEQYF
cdr3_nt: TGTGCCAGCAGTAGGACAGGTCTGAGCTCCTACGAGCAGTACTTC

d_call: .
v_call: TRBV3-1/TRBV3-2
j_call: TRBJ1-5
clone_size: .
cdr3_aa: CASSQGGQSGQPQHF
cdr3_nt: TGTGCCAGCAGCCAAGGAGGGCAGTCTGGGCAGCCCCAGCATTTT

d_call: TRBD2
v_call: TRBV5-1
j_call: TRBJ2-7
clone_size: .
cdr3_aa: CASSLGLAGVYEQYF
cdr3_nt: TGCGCCAGCAGCTTGGGACTAGCGGGGGTATACGAGCAGTACTTC

d_call: .
v_call: TRBV5-6
j_call: TRBJ2-7
clone_size: .
cdr3_aa: CASSSRNLGGLEQYF
cdr3_nt: TGTGCCAGCAGCTCCCGTAACTTGGGGGGGCTCGAGCAGTACTTC

d_call: TRBD1
v_call: TRBV6-6
j_call: TRBJ1-5
clone_size: .
cdr3_aa: CASSRERRGQAADQPQHF
cdr3_nt: TGTGCCAGCAGTCGAGAGAGACGGGGACAGGCGGCGGATCAGCCCCAGCATTTT

d_call: TRBD1
v_call: TRBV5-4
j_call: TRBJ2-5
clone_size: .
cdr3_aa: CASSKKTGRETQYF
cdr3_nt: TGTGCCAGCAGCAAGAAGACAGGGAGAGAGACCCAGTACTTC

d_call: .
v_call: TRBV19
j_call: TRBJ1-4
clone_size: .
cdr3_aa: CASQGPATNEKLFF
cdr3_nt: TGTGCCAGCCAGGGCCCTGCAACTAATGAAAAACTGTTTTTT

d_call: .
v_call: TRBV24-1
j_call: TRBJ1-1
clone_size: .
cdr3_aa: CATSDSQAGTEAFF
cdr3_nt: TGTGCCACCAGTGATTCACAGGCAGGCACTGAAGCTTTCTTT

d_call: .
v_call: TRBV6-5
j_call: TRBJ1-1
clone_size: .
cdr3_aa: CASSSSRPYADTEAFF
cdr3_nt: TGTGCCAGCAGTTCAAGCCGACCTTACGCGGACACTGAAGCTTTCTTT